The next 26 T cell receptor beta chains were all read from a single sample in a study of blood T cell repertoires in COVID-19. The data were produced by immunoSEQ multiplex PCR, yet TCRdb's version contains in-frame clones alone and is incomplete. The sample includes approximately 300,000 clones, 80% to 90% of them seen just once. The material sequenced was peripheral blood. The receptors were gathered from a young man who had recovered from COVID-19.

The chain couples TRBV10-3 to TRBJ1-2, with 7 bases aligning to TRBD1. Unmatched junction bases numbered 12, after V lost 6 bases and J lost 2 bases. This CDR3 contains 16 residues. CDR1 and CDR2 (germline): ENHRY, SYGVKD. The CDR3 bases are TGTGCCATCAGCGGGGCCCCGACAGGGTACAACTATGGCTACACCTTC. Protein product: CAISGAPTGYNYGYTF.

This rearrangement joins TRBV6-5 to TRBJ2-3; no firm D call. Per germline, CDR1 MNHEY and CDR2 SVGAGI. V was clipped by 0 bases and J by 5 bases, with 12 bases between them. The CDR3 runs 15 residues. The CDR3 nucleotides are TGTGCCAGCAGTTACTCGAACACTAACATAGATACGCAGTATTTT. Translating gives CASSYSNTNIDTQYF.

V gene TRBV27 combines with J gene TRBJ2-1; 10 bases are shared with TRBD2. Germline assignment: CDR1 MNHEY and CDR2 SMNVEV (reference sequence). The CDR3 runs 15 residues. V was pared by 5 bases and J by 10 bases, with 11 bases of the junction left unmatched. In DNA, the CDR3 is TGTGCCAGCAGTGCCCCCAGCGGGGGGGCCCTGGAGCAGTTCTTC. Translating it yields CASSAPSGGALEQFF.

The rearrangement uses TRBV19 and TRBJ2-1; D possibly corresponds to TRBD1 (6 bases). CDR3 length: 16 amino acids. Trimming removed 1 base from V and 0 bases from J, with 10 bases in between. Germline loops: CDR1 LNHDA, CDR2 SQIVND (reference sequence). CDR3 nucleotide sequence: TGTGCCAGTAGTATAGGACAGGTTGGCTCCTACAATGAGCAGTTCTTC. Translated, it gives CASSIGQVGSYNEQFF. The full variable domain, completed using reference TRBV19 and TRBJ2-1, is DGGITQSPKYLFRKEGQNVTLSCEQNLNHDAMYWYRQDPGQGLRLIYYSQIVNDFQKGDIAEGYSVSREKKESFPLTVTSAQKNPTAFYLCASSIGQVGSYNEQFFGPGTRLTVL.

This clone has only a few counts. V gene TRBV7-3 combines with J gene TRBJ2-7; 7 bases match TRBD2. The CDR3 length is 15 residues. The V gene's germline CDR1 is SGHTA and CDR2 FQGTGA. V lost 1 base to trimming and J lost 1 base; unmatched junction nucleotides: 4. The DNA for the CDR3 is TGTGCCAGCAGCTTAAGCGGGGGTACGTCCTACGAGCAGTACTTC. The encoded protein is CASSLSGGTSYEQYF.

This chain links TRBV5-4 with TRBJ1-1, with D possibly TRBD1 on 5 matching bases. Trimming took off 4 bases at V and 7 bases at J, with 14 bases between the two ends. The CDR3 spans 13 residues. Per germline, CDR1 SGHNT and CDR2 YYREEE (reference sequence). The CDR3 here is CASSPIGGIEAFF. DNA of the CDR3: TGTGCCAGCAGCCCGATCGGGGGGATTGAAGCTTTCTTT.

J is TRBJ2-1 and V is TRBV19; 8 bases map to TRBD2. The length of the CDR3 is 15 residues. Germline values: CDR1 LNHDA, CDR2 SQIVND (reference sequence). J was trimmed by 7 bases and V by 3 bases; bases with no gene match: 8. In DNA, the CDR3 is TGTGCCAGTAGTATGATAGCGGGGTCCGGGAATGAGCAGTTCTTC. Its translation is CASSMIAGSGNEQFF. The whole variable domain, remainder taken from reference TRBV19 and TRBJ2-1, is DGGITQSPKYLFRKEGQNVTLSCEQNLNHDAMYWYRQDPGQGLRLIYYSQIVNDFQKGDIAEGYSVSREKKESFPLTVTSAQKNPTAFYLCASSMIAGSGNEQFFGPGTRLTVL.

The chain uses TRBV18 and TRBJ2-2; D gene unclear. The CDR3 loop spans 15 amino acids. Trimming cost V 1 base and J 6 bases, with 12 bases left between them. The germline V gene encodes CDR1 KGHSH and CDR2 LQKENI. CDR3 residues: CASSPQAIYSGELFF. The CDR3 DNA sequence: TGTGCCAGCTCACCACAAGCCATTTACTCCGGGGAGCTGTTTTTT. The full variable domain, its missing parts supplied by reference TRBV18 and TRBJ2-2, is NAGVMQNPRHLVRRRGQEARLRCSPMKGHSHVYWYRQLPEEGLKFMVYLQKENIIDESGMPKERFSAEFPKEGPSILRIQQVVRGDSAAYFCASSPQAIYSGELFFGEGSRLTVL.

The chain links TRBV19 to TRBJ1-2, with a weak D call TRBD1 (5 bases). This CDR3 has 16 residues. The V end was cut by 6 bases, the J end by 2 bases, with 19 bases between. Per germline, CDR1 LNHDA and CDR2 SQIVND (reference sequence). The CDR3 DNA sequence: TGTGCCAGTAGCCAAACTCCGGGGGGGAGGAACTATGGCTACACCTTC. This translates into CASSQTPGGRNYGYTF.

This clone was detected once. The CDR3: CAWSVLGSYEQYF. CDR3 coding DNA: TGTGCCTGGAGTGTACTAGGATCCTACGAGCAGTACTTC. The V and J genes are TRBV30 and TRBJ2-7; D may be TRBD2 (5 bases). The CDR3 totals 13 residues. V lost 0 bases to trimming and J lost 1 base, with 7 bases between them. Germline V gene sequence: CDR1 GTSNPN, CDR2 SVGIG (reference sequence).

The chain recombines TRBV6-2 or TRBV6-3 with TRBJ2-1; 8 nucleotides agree with TRBD1. Looked up from germline, CDR1 is MNHEY and CDR2 is SVGEGT. CDR3 length: 15 residues. The V gene end was trimmed by 4 bases and the J gene end by 2 bases; junction bases not matched to a gene: 4. The CDR3 DNA reads TGTGCCAGCAGTTCCGGGACAGGCGCCTACAATGAGCAGTTCTTC. Encoded protein: CASSSGTGAYNEQFF.

The rearrangement uses TRBV6-2 or TRBV6-3 and TRBJ2-2; D is ambiguous. With 5 bases removed from V and 4 bases from J, the gap between germline ends came to 11 bases. This CDR3 contains 14 residues. CDR1 is MNHEY, CDR2 SVGEGT, per germline. The CDR3 nucleotides are TGTGCCAGCAGTCCCACGGTACTCACCGGGGAGCTGTTTTTT. Protein sequence: CASSPTVLTGELFF.

V is TRBV7-2 and J is TRBJ2-3, with 8 bases matching TRBD2. The CDR3 has 17 residues. Losses at the gene ends were 0 bases for V and 2 bases for J; bases not matched to a gene: 7. CDR1 is SGHTA, CDR2 FQGNSA, per germline. The CDR3: CASSLATGRGSTDTQYF. The CDR3 nucleotides read TGTGCCAGCAGCTTAGCGACCGGGAGGGGGTCCACAGATACGCAGTATTTT.

This chain joins TRBV27 and TRBJ1-5; D is unresolved. This CDR3 is 16 amino acids long. The V and J ends lost 3 bases and 0 bases respectively, with 12 bases between them. Germline V gene lookup returns CDR1 MNHEY and CDR2 SMNVEV (reference sequence). This chain's CDR3 is CASSFWADHSNQPQHF. The CDR3 DNA is TGTGCCAGCAGTTTCTGGGCAGATCATAGCAATCAGCCCCAGCATTTT.

The chain has TRBV27 and TRBJ1-1, with TRBD1 identical over 7 bases. The CDR3 spans 15 residues. Trimming at V came to 2 bases and at J to 4 bases, leaving 7 bases not matched to a gene. CDR1 is MNHEY, CDR2 SMNVEV, per germline (reference sequence). CDR3 in amino acids: CASSLTATGITEAFF. Written as DNA, the CDR3 is TGTGCCAGCAGTTTAACGGCGACAGGGATCACTGAAGCTTTCTTT.

This rearrangement joins TRBV7-8 to TRBJ1-1; a possible D gene is TRBD1 (6 bases). Germline CDR1 reads SGHVS; CDR2 reads FQNEAQ. The CDR3 length is 14 residues. V dropped 6 bases and J dropped 3 bases, with 14 bases sitting between them. The CDR3, as DNA: TGTGCCAGCAGGCGGCCGGCAGGGGACACTGAAGCTTTCTTT. Residues: CASRRPAGDTEAFF.

This clone was seen a handful of times. The V and J genes are TRBV29-1 and TRBJ1-3, with D perhaps matching TRBD1 (6 bases). Trimming cost V 7 bases and J 2 bases, with 15 bases left between them. The CDR3 runs 14 residues. Germline values: CDR1 SQVTM, CDR2 ANQGSEA. This chain's CDR3 is CSARDTGTGNTIYF. The CDR3 bases are TGCAGCGCCCGGGACACGGGCACTGGAAACACCATATATTTT.

V and J are TRBV11-3 and TRBJ1-1; no definite D call. The germline CDR1 and CDR2 sequences are SGHNT and YENEEA. Trimming cost V 4 bases and J 1 base, with 10 bases left between them. The CDR3 length is 14 residues. CDR3 sequence reads: CASSSSVTNTEAFF. The CDR3 DNA follows: TGTGCCAGCAGCTCGTCGGTAACGAACACTGAAGCTTTCTTT.

The chain employs TRBV12-5 and TRBJ1-2, with TRBD1 matching 7 bases. After removal of 1 base from V and 2 bases from J, the junction contained 1 base not matched to a gene. Looked up from germline, CDR1 is LGHNT and CDR2 is FRNRAP. This CDR3 has 14 residues. The CDR3 here is CASGLEQGNYGYTF. The DNA for the CDR3 is TGTGCTAGTGGTTTGGAACAGGGGAACTATGGCTACACCTTC.

The chain couples TRBV19 to TRBJ1-4; TRBD1 matches at 7 bases. Germline trimming cut 0 bases from V and 6 bases from J; bases unmatched to any gene: 7. The germline gives CDR1 LNHDA, CDR2 SQIVND (reference sequence). This CDR3 has 16 residues. CDR3 region: CASSIDQTGAHEKLFF. The DNA of the CDR3 is TGTGCCAGTAGTATAGATCAAACAGGGGCGCATGAAAAACTGTTTTTT.

This clone occurred once. The chain employs TRBV29-1 and TRBJ1-5; the match to TRBD1 covers 8 bases. The ends lost 6 bases at V and 5 bases at J; junction bases unmatched: 9. This CDR3 is built from 14 residues. Germline V lookup: CDR1 SQVTM, CDR2 ANQGSEA. In DNA, the CDR3 is TGCAGCGTCATCGGAACGGGACAGGATCAGCCCCAGCATTTT. Its protein product is CSVIGTGQDQPQHF.

This CDR3 is CASRPTGNTGELFF. CDR3 nucleotides: TGTGCCAGCAGACCGACAGGGAACACCGGGGAGCTGTTTTTT. The J gene is TRBJ2-2, the V gene TRBV6-5, with D maybe TRBD1 (6 bases). The V and J ends lost 6 bases and 1 base respectively, with 9 bases between them. Germline lookup yields CDR1 MNHEY and CDR2 SVGAGI. The CDR3 has 14 residues.

V is TRBV29-1 and J is TRBJ2-7; 8 bases align to TRBD2. Unmatched junction bases numbered 7, after V lost 6 bases and J lost 3 bases. CDR1 SQVTM and CDR2 ANQGSEA come from the germline V gene. CDR3 length: 13 amino acids. CDR3 loop: CSVSSGPDYEQYF. The DNA for the CDR3 is TGCAGCGTCTCTAGCGGGCCTGACTACGAGCAGTACTTC.

The chain joins TRBV2 to TRBJ1-2; TRBD1 might be the D (5 bases). Germline CDR1 SNHLY, CDR2 FYNNEI. The CDR3 runs to 15 residues. The ends were cut back, 7 bases at V and 6 bases at J, with 21 bases in the middle. The CDR3 region is CASNEGEGRRDGYTF. The DNA of the CDR3 is TGTGCCAGCAACGAAGGGGAGGGGAGAAGGGATGGCTACACCTTC.

CDR3 sequence: CASSADDRGGAHKGARSRLGEAFF. In DNA form, the CDR3 reads TGTGCCAGCAGCGCGGACGATAGGGGGGGCGCGCATAAAGGAGCTCGATCGCGTCTGGGCGAGGCTTTCTTT. This chain joins TRBV9 and TRBJ1-1; a possible D gene is TRBD1 (6 bases). From germline, CDR1 is SGDLS and CDR2 YYNGEE. This CDR3 region has 24 residues. Trimming removed 3 bases at V and 11 bases at J, with 50 bases between.

The chain carries TRBV18 and TRBJ2-7, with 9 bases that match TRBD2. CDR3 size: 15 residues. Per the germline V gene, CDR1 is KGHSH and CDR2 is LQKENI. V dropped 0 bases and J dropped 6; count of bases not matched to a gene: 6. In DNA, the CDR3 is TGTGCCAGCTCACCACCGGGACTAGCCTTGGTCGAGCAGTACTTC. Protein product: CASSPPGLALVEQYF.